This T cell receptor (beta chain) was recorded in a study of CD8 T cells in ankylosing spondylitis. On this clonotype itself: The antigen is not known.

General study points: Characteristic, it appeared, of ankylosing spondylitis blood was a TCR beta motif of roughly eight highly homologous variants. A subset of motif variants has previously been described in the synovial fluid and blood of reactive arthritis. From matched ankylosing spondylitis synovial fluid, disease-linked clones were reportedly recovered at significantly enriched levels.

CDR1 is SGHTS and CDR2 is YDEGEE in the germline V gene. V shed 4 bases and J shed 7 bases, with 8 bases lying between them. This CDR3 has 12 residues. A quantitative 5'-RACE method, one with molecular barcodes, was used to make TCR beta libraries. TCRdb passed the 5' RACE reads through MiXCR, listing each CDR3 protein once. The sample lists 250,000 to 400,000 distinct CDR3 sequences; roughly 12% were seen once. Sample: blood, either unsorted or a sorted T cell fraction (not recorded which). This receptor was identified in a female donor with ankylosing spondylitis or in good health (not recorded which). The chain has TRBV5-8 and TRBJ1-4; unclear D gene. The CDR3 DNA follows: TGTGCCAGCAGCCTAACGAGTGAAAAACTGTTTTTT. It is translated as CASSLTSEKLFF.